The 25 T cell receptor beta chains below come from one sample, sequenced in a study of control samples from healthy donors and cancer patients. TCRdb keeps only in-frame clones here, not all; method: immunoSEQ multiplex PCR. The sample consists of 190,000 or so clones, 90% to 95% of them appearing once. Sequenced: blood. These receptors were obtained from a young man in good health.

V and J are TRBV5-1 and TRBJ2-5; TRBD2 matches 7 bases. The CDR3 has 15 residues. The V and J ends lost 4 bases and 3 bases, in that order; junction bases with no gene match: 9. Germline V gives CDR1 SGHRS, CDR2 YFSETQ. In nucleotides, the CDR3 is TGCGCCAGCAGCCGAAGCGGGGACTCAGAAGAGACCCAGTACTTC. This sequence encodes CASSRSGDSEETQYF.

This clone was detected only a few times. V and J are TRBV14 and TRBJ2-7; D unclear. The CDR3 length is 15 residues. Trimming shortened V by 1 base and J by 0 bases, and 10 bases separated the two germline ends. CDR1 and CDR2 from the germline V gene are SGHDN and FVKESK. For the CDR3, the DNA is TGTGCCAGCAGCCAAGCTAACATGCCCTCCTACGAGCAGTACTTC. It encodes CASSQANMPSYEQYF. Full variable domain (rest looked up from reference TRBV14 and TRBJ2-7): EAGVTQFPSHSVIEKGQTVTLRCDPISGHDNLYWYRRVMGKEIKFLLHFVKESKQDESGMPNNRFLAERTGGTYSTLKVQPAELEDSGVYFCASSQANMPSYEQYFGPGTRLTVT.

V gene TRBV5-1 combines with J gene TRBJ2-7; 8 bases match TRBD2. Trimming cost V 1 base and J 5 bases; bases outside gene matches: 5. The CDR3 loop spans 14 amino acids. Germline V gene sequence: CDR1 SGHRS, CDR2 YFSETQ. The CDR3 protein is CASSLTPGGDEQYF. The CDR3 bases are TGCGCCAGCAGCTTGACACCGGGAGGGGACGAGCAGTACTTC.

The chain couples TRBV7-3 to TRBJ2-3; maybe TRBD2 (5 bases). This CDR3 spans 14 amino acids. Trimming pared 5 bases from V and 4 bases from J, leaving 13 bases between. The germline V gene encodes CDR1 SGHTA and CDR2 FQGTGA. CDR3 sequence (DNA): TGTGCCAGCAGCCTCTCCAGCGGCCCAGATACGCAGTATTTT. Translating it yields CASSLSSGPDTQYF.

This clone occurred once. V gene TRBV7-8 combines with J gene TRBJ1-4; TRBD1 matches at 8 bases. Germline CDR1 and CDR2: SGHVS and FQNEAQ. V lost 5 bases and J lost 4; bases outside the gene matches: 6. The CDR3 has 15 amino acids. The DNA for the CDR3 is TGTGCCAGCAGCCCTCGGACAGGGCGTAATGAAAAACTGTTTTTT. This codes for CASSPRTGRNEKLFF.

The chain couples TRBV5-1 to TRBJ2-1, with D perhaps given as TRBD1 or TRBD2 (5 bases each). The V end was cut by 0 bases, the J end by 0 bases, with 7 bases between. The CDR3 runs to 15 residues. Per germline, CDR1 SGHRS and CDR2 YFSETQ. CDR3 protein: CASSLEGSSYNEQFF. DNA for the CDR3: TGCGCCAGCAGCTTGGAGGGGAGCTCCTACAATGAGCAGTTCTTC. The full variable domain, rest sourced from reference TRBV5-1 and TRBJ2-1, is KAGVTQTPRYLIKTRGQQVTLSCSPISGHRSVSWYQQTPGQGLQFLFEYFSETQRNKGNFPGRFSGRQFSNSRSEMNVSTLELGDSALYLCASSLEGSSYNEQFFGPGTRLTVL.

This chain connects TRBV27 to TRBJ1-4; D unresolved. The CDR3 length is 15 residues. Per germline, CDR1 MNHEY and CDR2 SMNVEV (reference sequence). V was pared by 6 bases and J by 0 bases, with 11 bases between. The CDR3 region has the DNA TGTGCCAGCAGCAATATAGCTGCAACTAATGAAAAACTGTTTTTT. The encoded protein is CASSNIAATNEKLFF.

This chain joins TRBV5-1 and TRBJ2-5, with D perhaps given as TRBD1 or TRBD2 (7 bases each). Germline assignment: CDR1 SGHRS and CDR2 YFSETQ. The CDR3 is 15 residues long. Trimming pared 0 bases from V and 5 bases from J, leaving 14 bases between. The CDR3 DNA is TGCGCCAGCAGCTTGGTTCAGGGGGGGTCCGAGACCCAGTACTTC. It specifies CASSLVQGGSETQYF.

The CDR3 DNA sequence: TGTGCCAGCAGCTCAGGAGGGGGCAGGGGGGACACTGAAGCTTTCTTT. This gives the protein CASSSGGGRGDTEAFF. The chain uses TRBV11-2 and TRBJ1-1, with 7 bases lining up with TRBD1. This CDR3 has 16 amino acids. Germline V gives CDR1 SGHAT, CDR2 FQNNGV. V lost 4 bases to trimming and J lost 3 bases; unmatched junction nucleotides: 11.

This chain joins TRBV5-5 and TRBJ1-4, with D hard to call. V lost 4 bases, J lost 2 bases, and 12 bases lay in between. The CDR3 is 15 amino acids. Per the germline V gene, CDR1 is SGHKS and CDR2 is YYEKEE (reference sequence). The DNA for the CDR3 is TGTGCCAGCAGCCCCTGGGCCTCTACTAATGAAAAACTGTTTTTT. Translation: CASSPWASTNEKLFF.

V gene TRBV12-3 or TRBV12-4 combines with J gene TRBJ1-1, with a possible D match to TRBD1 (5 bases). The CDR3 contains 13 residues. Trimming took off 6 bases at V and 5 bases at J, with 13 bases between the two ends. The CDR3 spells CASSKQVRTEAFF. The CDR3 bases are TGTGCCAGCAGCAAACAGGTTCGGACTGAAGCTTTCTTT.

The chain uses TRBV27 and TRBJ1-5; 7 nucleotides agree with TRBD1. This CDR3 has 15 residues. Germline V CDR1 and CDR2: MNHEY, SMNVEV (reference sequence). J gave up 4 bases and V 5 bases, and 8 bases lay outside the gene matches. The CDR3 region is CASSTRDRTNQPQHF. As DNA, the CDR3 is TGTGCCAGCAGTACCCGGGACAGAACTAATCAGCCCCAGCATTTT.

This clone was recorded only once. V is TRBV12-5 and J is TRBJ1-4; a possible D gene is TRBD1 (5 bases). Germline V gene lookup returns CDR1 LGHNT and CDR2 FRNRAP. V lost 6 bases and J lost 7, with 12 bases in between. The CDR3 has 13 residues. The CDR3: CASGKGLGEKLFF. The CDR3 DNA reads as TGTGCTAGTGGCAAGGGGTTGGGTGAAAAACTGTTTTTT.

The V gene is TRBV4-1, the J gene TRBJ2-7, with 8 bases fitting TRBD1. CDR1 and CDR2 from the germline V gene are MGHRA and YSYEKL. This CDR3 contains 14 residues. Trimming took 3 bases from V and 5 from J; bases not matched to a gene: 6. The CDR3 region is CASSQQGAVDEQYF. DNA for the CDR3: TGCGCCAGCAGCCAGCAGGGGGCGGTGGACGAGCAGTACTTC.

This clone has just one count. V gene TRBV7-6 combines with J gene TRBJ2-7; 8 bases are shared with TRBD1. The CDR3 sequence is 15 residues long. Germline lookup yields CDR1 SGHVS and CDR2 FNYEAQ. J lost 6 bases, V lost 0 bases, and 7 bases had no gene match. CDR3 in DNA: TGTGCCAGCAGCTTAGCCCACGACAGGGGAGCCGAGCAGTACTTC. As protein: CASSLAHDRGAEQYF.

This clone was picked up one time. The V and J genes are TRBV5-1 and TRBJ1-1; no definite D call. V was clipped by 4 bases and J by 5 bases, with 15 bases between them. In germline, CDR1 is SGHRS, CDR2 YFSETQ. The CDR3 has 14 amino acids. CDR3 region: CASSTSTLETEAFF. In DNA form, the CDR3 reads TGCGCCAGCAGCACTTCGACACTTGAGACTGAAGCTTTCTTT.

This chain joins TRBV4-1 and TRBJ2-5; 10 bases agree with TRBD1. Trimming removed 1 base from V and 5 bases from J; junction bases left unmatched: 7. CDR3 length: 16 amino acids. Germline V gene lookup returns CDR1 MGHRA and CDR2 YSYEKL. Written as DNA, the CDR3 is TGCGCCAGCAGCCAAGGCCCCGGGACAGGGGTGGAGACCCAGTACTTC. Protein: CASSQGPGTGVETQYF.

This chain joins TRBV9 and TRBJ1-1; D ambiguous. V was shortened by 3 bases and J by 0 bases, with 6 bases between the two germline ends. The CDR3 has 13 residues. The germline gives CDR1 SGDLS, CDR2 YYNGEE. CDR3 residues: CASSGGLNTEAFF. The CDR3 coding sequence is TGTGCCAGCAGCGGCGGACTGAACACTGAAGCTTTCTTT.

This clone was recorded once. This sequence joins TRBV3-1 (or the pseudogene TRBV3-2) and TRBJ2-3, with D unclear. This CDR3 is built from 14 residues. Germline lookup yields CDR1 LGHDT and CDR2 YNNKEL (reference sequence). The V gene lost 0 bases and the J gene lost 1 base, with 5 bases spanning the gap. CDR3 protein: CASSQDPGTDTQYF. The CDR3, as DNA: TGTGCCAGCAGCCAAGATCCCGGCACAGATACGCAGTATTTT.

The chain links TRBV28 to TRBJ2-6; D unresolved. Per the germline V gene, CDR1 is MDHEN and CDR2 is SYDVKM. Trimming removed 3 bases at V and 6 bases at J, with 0 bases between. The CDR3 runs to 11 residues. The CDR3 is CASSLANVLTF. As DNA, the CDR3 is TGTGCCAGCAGTTTGGCCAACGTCCTGACTTTC. The full variable domain, rest sourced from reference TRBV28 and TRBJ2-6, is DVKVTQSSRYLVKRTGEKVFLECVQDMDHENMFWYRQDPGLGLRLIYFSYDVKMKEKGDIPEGYSVSREKKERFSLILESASTNQTSMYLCASSLANVLTFGAGSRLTVL.

V is TRBV2 and J is TRBJ2-1; D perhaps matches TRBD1 (6 bases). This CDR3 comprises 14 residues. Trimming took off 6 bases at V and 8 bases at J, with 17 bases between the two ends. The germline V gene encodes CDR1 SNHLY and CDR2 FYNNEI. The CDR3 reads CASSLQGSRDEQFF. Here the CDR3 DNA reads TGTGCCAGCAGCCTACAGGGTTCGAGGGATGAGCAGTTCTTC.

The chain couples TRBV10-3 to TRBJ2-4; the D is unclear. Trimming pared 0 bases from V and 8 bases from J, leaving 11 bases between. The CDR3 is 14 amino acids. CDR1 is ENHRY, CDR2 SYGVKD, per germline. In nucleotides, the CDR3 is TGTGCCATCAGTGAGTCGGCAGAACAACACATTCAGTACTTC. Protein: CAISESAEQHIQYF.

The CDR3 spells CSVEDGRGLNYGYTF. The CDR3 coding sequence is TGCAGCGTTGAAGATGGGAGGGGGCTAAACTATGGCTACACCTTC. This chain links TRBV29-1 with TRBJ1-2; 7 bases match TRBD1. CDR3 size: 15 residues. Losses at the gene ends were 0 bases for V and 2 bases for J; bases not matched to a gene: 6. Germline values: CDR1 SQVTM, CDR2 ANQGSEA.

CDR3 amino acids: CASSLRPHGGLPETQYF. In DNA form, the CDR3 reads TGTGCCAGCAGCTTACGTCCCCACGGGGGACTCCCAGAGACCCAGTACTTC. This rearrangement joins TRBV7-6 to TRBJ2-5; D might be TRBD2 (6 bases). This CDR3 is 17 amino acids long. Germline values: CDR1 SGHVS, CDR2 FNYEAQ. V gave up 2 bases and J gave up 4 bases, with 20 bases separating them.

V and J are TRBV19 and TRBJ1-5; 9 bases are shared with TRBD1. J gave up 4 bases and V 5 bases, and 6 bases lay outside the gene matches. The CDR3 runs to 15 residues. CDR1 is LNHDA and CDR2 is SQIVND in the germline V gene (reference sequence). The CDR3 nucleotides read TGTGCCAGTAGTCCCGGGACAGGGTATAATCAGCCCCAGCATTTT. Amino acid sequence: CASSPGTGYNQPQHF. Complete variable domain (other parts from reference TRBV19 and TRBJ1-5): DGGITQSPKYLFRKEGQNVTLSCEQNLNHDAMYWYRQDPGQGLRLIYYSQIVNDFQKGDIAEGYSVSREKKESFPLTVTSAQKNPTAFYLCASSPGTGYNQPQHFGDGTRLSIL.